This T cell receptor (beta chain) was identified during a study of beta chain features in type 1 diabetes. Broader study findings: Moderately but significantly shorter TCRB CDR3s were found in Type 1 diabetes patients in all four CD4+ subsets.

This clone was detected only a few times. Its antigen is undetermined. The sequenced template was cDNA made from the entire isolated RNA. Only in-frame clones appear in the TCRdb table, and some are missing; sequencing was by immunoSEQ multiplex PCR. This sample has more than 250,000 clones, with roughly an eighth found just once. This TCR came from a man aged 25-40 years with type 1 diabetes. What was sequenced was naive CD4+ T cells from blood.

The CDR3 DNA reads as TGTGCCAGCTCACCGGGGGAGGCGGCTACCGGGGAGCTGTTTTTT. The encoded protein is CASSPGEAATGELFF. The chain links TRBV18 to TRBJ2-2, with a possible D match to TRBD2 (6 bases). The CDR3 runs to 15 residues. V was cut by 3 bases and J by 5 bases, with 13 bases left in between. Germline CDR1 and CDR2: KGHSH and LQKENI.